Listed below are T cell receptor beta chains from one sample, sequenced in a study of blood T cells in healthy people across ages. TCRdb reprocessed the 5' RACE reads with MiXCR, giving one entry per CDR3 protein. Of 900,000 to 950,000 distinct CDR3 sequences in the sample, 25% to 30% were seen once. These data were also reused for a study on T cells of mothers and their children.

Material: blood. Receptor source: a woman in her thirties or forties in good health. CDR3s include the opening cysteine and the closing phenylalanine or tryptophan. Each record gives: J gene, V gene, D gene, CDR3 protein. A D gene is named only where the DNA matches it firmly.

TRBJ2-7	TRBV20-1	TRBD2	CSARSSGLAYEQYF
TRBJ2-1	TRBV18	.	CASSPRNREEQFF
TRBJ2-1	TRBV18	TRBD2	CASSRRTSGGTWADNEQFF
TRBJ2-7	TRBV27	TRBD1	CASSSPGTGDYEQYF
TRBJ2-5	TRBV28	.	CASSLPQDSYNEQYF
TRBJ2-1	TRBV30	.	CAWSNRVIDNEQFF
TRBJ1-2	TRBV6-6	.	CASSYQGREGYTF
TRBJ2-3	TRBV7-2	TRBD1	CASSYRGFEIPRPADTQYF
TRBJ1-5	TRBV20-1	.	CSAKARVNQPQHF
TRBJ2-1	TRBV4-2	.	CASSQETGSNEQFF
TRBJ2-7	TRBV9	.	CASSVRYDRSEQYF
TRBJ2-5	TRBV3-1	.	CASSQDPAAQETQYF
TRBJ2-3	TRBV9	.	CASSVGKRTASTDTQYF
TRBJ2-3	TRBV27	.	CASSLSLGGGTDTQYF
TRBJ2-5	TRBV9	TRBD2	CASSISTGTSGETQYF
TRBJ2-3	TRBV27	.	CASSLEGARNTQYF
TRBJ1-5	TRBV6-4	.	CASSSDSPESNQPQHF
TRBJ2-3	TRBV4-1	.	CASSQEEARTETRTAQYF
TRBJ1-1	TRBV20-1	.	CSARSPGSTEAFF
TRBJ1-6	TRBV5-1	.	CASSGHELDSPLHF
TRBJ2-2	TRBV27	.	CASRDTGELFF
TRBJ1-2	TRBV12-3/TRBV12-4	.	CASSVVGAMDGYTF
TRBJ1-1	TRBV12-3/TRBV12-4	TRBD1	CASRRTGIEAFF
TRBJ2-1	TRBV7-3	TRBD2	CASSSLAGGSREQFF
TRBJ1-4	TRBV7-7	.	CASSLSPGNHEKLFF
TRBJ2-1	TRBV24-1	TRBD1	CATSDPAGTGGEYNEQFF
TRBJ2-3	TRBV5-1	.	CASSLGKVEGTQYF
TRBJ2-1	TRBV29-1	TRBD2	CSVERAGVENEQFF
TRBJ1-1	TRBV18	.	CASSPSPTREAFF
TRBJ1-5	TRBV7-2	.	CASSLVGSENNQPQHF
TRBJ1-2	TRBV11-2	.	CASSLGGATINYGYTF
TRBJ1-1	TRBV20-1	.	CSATIEGINTEAFF
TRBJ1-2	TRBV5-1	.	CASGPGGGQNYGYTF